Listed below are T cell receptor beta chains from one sample, sequenced in a study of cytomegalovirus exposure and HLA in healthy donors. The protocol was immunoSEQ multiplex PCR, while the TCRdb copy is restricted to in-frame clones and leaves out a portion. The top ten hold over 2.5% of the sample, which has tens of thousands of clones, 60% to 85% seen once. The sequenced sample consisted of PBMCs. The receptors shown here come from a man aged 18 to 30 in good health and CMV-seronegative. The CDR3 runs from the conserved cysteine through the conserved F or W. A D gene is named only where the DNA matches it firmly. Part of the rows lack a size; the others show once, few, many or a class for expanded clones.

cdr3_nt: TGTGCCAGCAGCTTAGAGAGGGGGGGAGGGCAATATGAGCAGTTCTTC
cdr3_aa: CASSLERGGGQYEQFF
d_call: -
clone_size: -
cdr3_length: 16
v_call: TRBV11-3
j_call: TRBJ2-1

cdr3_nt: TGCGCCAGCAGCCAATCCCCGGGTACTAGCGGCGCCTACGAGCAGTACTTC
cdr3_aa: CASSQSPGTSGAYEQYF
d_call: TRBD2
clone_size: -
cdr3_length: 17
v_call: TRBV4-1
j_call: TRBJ2-7

cdr3_nt: TGCGCCAGCCAGAGGAATGGCTACACCTTC
cdr3_aa: CASQRNGYTF
d_call: -
clone_size: -
cdr3_length: 10
v_call: TRBV23-1
j_call: TRBJ1-2

cdr3_nt: TGTGCCACCGAGTCCCGGGACAGTTGGAGCACAGATACGCAGTATTTT
cdr3_aa: CATESRDSWSTDTQYF
d_call: TRBD1
clone_size: -
cdr3_length: 16
v_call: TRBV19
j_call: TRBJ2-3

cdr3_nt: TGTGCCAGCAGCTTAGGGGGGACTAGCAGTGCAAAAGAGACCCAGTACTTC
cdr3_aa: CASSLGGTSSAKETQYF
d_call: TRBD2
clone_size: -
cdr3_length: 17
v_call: TRBV7-8
j_call: TRBJ2-5

cdr3_nt: TGTGCTAGTGGTTTGGTATTGAAACAGGGACACACCGGGGAGCTGTTTTTT
cdr3_aa: CASGLVLKQGHTGELFF
d_call: -
clone_size: once
cdr3_length: 17
v_call: TRBV12-5
j_call: TRBJ2-2

cdr3_nt: TGTGCCAGCAGTGAAGCGCTTAGTTTTGGCTACACCTTC
cdr3_aa: CASSEALSFGYTF
d_call: -
clone_size: -
cdr3_length: 13
v_call: TRBV2
j_call: TRBJ1-2

cdr3_nt: TGCGCCAGCAGCCAGGACCGAGGGACAGGGTCGGAGACCCAGTACTTC
cdr3_aa: CASSQDRGTGSETQYF
d_call: TRBD1
clone_size: once
cdr3_length: 16
v_call: TRBV4-1
j_call: TRBJ2-5

cdr3_nt: TGTGCCAGCAGCCCCAACATGGTTCAACAAGAGACCCAGTACTTC
cdr3_aa: CASSPNMVQQETQYF
d_call: -
clone_size: few
cdr3_length: 15
v_call: TRBV5-8
j_call: TRBJ2-5

cdr3_nt: TGTGCCAGCAGCTTAGACGGCTCCTATAATTCACCCCTCCACTTT
cdr3_aa: CASSLDGSYNSPLHF
d_call: -
clone_size: -
cdr3_length: 15
v_call: TRBV7-9
j_call: TRBJ1-6

cdr3_nt: TGTGCCTGGAGAAGGGACAGAAAGCTGTTTTTT
cdr3_aa: CAWRRDRKLFF
d_call: TRBD1
clone_size: -
cdr3_length: 11
v_call: TRBV30
j_call: TRBJ2-2

cdr3_nt: TGTGCCAGCAGCTCGCTAGCGGGGGACTACAATGAGCAGTTCTTC
cdr3_aa: CASSSLAGDYNEQFF
d_call: TRBD2
clone_size: -
cdr3_length: 15
v_call: TRBV5-4
j_call: TRBJ2-1

cdr3_nt: TGTGCCAGCACCACCCTTGGGAACCGGGACAGGGGGACAGATACGCAGTATTTT
cdr3_aa: CASTTLGNRDRGTDTQYF
d_call: TRBD1
clone_size: once
cdr3_length: 18
v_call: TRBV27
j_call: TRBJ2-3

cdr3_nt: TGTGCCAGCAGCTTTTCCTACCAAGAGACCCAGTACTTC
cdr3_aa: CASSFSYQETQYF
d_call: -
clone_size: -
cdr3_length: 13
v_call: TRBV7-2
j_call: TRBJ2-5

cdr3_nt: TGTGCCAGCAGCTCTACCGGGACAGGGGAGACCTCCTACAATGAGCAGTTCTTC
cdr3_aa: CASSSTGTGETSYNEQFF
d_call: TRBD1
clone_size: -
cdr3_length: 18
v_call: TRBV7-9
j_call: TRBJ2-1

cdr3_nt: TGTGCCAGCAGTGTCCGCTTTCGGTTGAGCACTGAAGCTTTCTTT
cdr3_aa: CASSVRFRLSTEAFF
d_call: -
clone_size: -
cdr3_length: 15
v_call: TRBV2
j_call: TRBJ1-1

cdr3_nt: TGTGCCAGCACCCCGGGGGGAGAAGCTTTCTTT
cdr3_aa: CASTPGGEAFF
d_call: -
clone_size: -
cdr3_length: 11
v_call: TRBV28
j_call: TRBJ1-1

cdr3_nt: TGTGCCAGCAGCTTGGGGCTTGGCAGTGATTCACCCCTCCACTTT
cdr3_aa: CASSLGLGSDSPLHF
d_call: -
clone_size: -
cdr3_length: 15
v_call: TRBV5-5
j_call: TRBJ1-6